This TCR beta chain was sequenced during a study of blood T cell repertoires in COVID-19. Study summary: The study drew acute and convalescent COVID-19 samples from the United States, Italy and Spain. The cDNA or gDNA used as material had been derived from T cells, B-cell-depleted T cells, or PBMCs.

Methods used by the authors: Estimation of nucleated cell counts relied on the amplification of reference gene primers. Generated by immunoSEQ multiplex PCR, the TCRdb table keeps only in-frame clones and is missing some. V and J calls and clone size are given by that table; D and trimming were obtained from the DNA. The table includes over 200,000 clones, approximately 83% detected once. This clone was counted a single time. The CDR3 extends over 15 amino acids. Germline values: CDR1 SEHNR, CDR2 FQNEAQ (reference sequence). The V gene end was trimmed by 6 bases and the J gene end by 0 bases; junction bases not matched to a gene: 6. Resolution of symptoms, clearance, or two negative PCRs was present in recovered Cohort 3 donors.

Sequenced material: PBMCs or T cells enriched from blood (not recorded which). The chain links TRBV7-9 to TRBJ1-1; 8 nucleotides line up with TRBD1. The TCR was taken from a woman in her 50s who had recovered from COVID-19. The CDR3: CASRNRDRLNTEAFF. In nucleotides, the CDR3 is TGTGCCAGCAGGAACCGGGACAGGTTGAACACTGAAGCTTTCTTT. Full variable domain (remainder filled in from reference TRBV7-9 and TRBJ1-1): DTGVSQNPRHKITKRGQNVTFRCDPISEHNRLYWYRQTLGQGPEFLTYFQNEAQLEKSRLLSDRFSAERPKGSFSTLEIQRTEQGDSAMYLCASRNRDRLNTEAFFGQGTRLTVV.